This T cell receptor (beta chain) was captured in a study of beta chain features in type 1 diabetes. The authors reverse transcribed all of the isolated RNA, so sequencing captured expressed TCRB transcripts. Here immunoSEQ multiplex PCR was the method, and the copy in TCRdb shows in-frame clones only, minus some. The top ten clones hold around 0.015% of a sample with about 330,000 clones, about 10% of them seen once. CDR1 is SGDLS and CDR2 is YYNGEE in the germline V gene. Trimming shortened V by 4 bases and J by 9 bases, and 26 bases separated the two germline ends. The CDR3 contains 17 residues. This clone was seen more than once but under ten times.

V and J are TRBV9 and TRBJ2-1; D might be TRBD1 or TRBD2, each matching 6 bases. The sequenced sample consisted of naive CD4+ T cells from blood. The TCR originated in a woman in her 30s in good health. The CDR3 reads CASSLGGTPSLFGEQFF. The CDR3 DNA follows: TGTGCCAGCAGCCTAGGGGGGACACCGTCCCTTTTTGGTGAGCAGTTCTTC.